The sequence of this T cell receptor (beta chain) was determined in a study of cytomegalovirus exposure and HLA in healthy donors. In the PCR, 60 Vbeta and 13 Jbeta primers were used. The method was immunoSEQ multiplex PCR; TCRdb's version includes in-frame clones alone and lacks a portion of them. The data contain around 78,000 clones, approximately 84% of them seen just once; the ten biggest clones take up about 2.4%. The donors gave bone marrow, and they were healthy. Sampled while nominally healthy, donors likely had unrecorded immune exposures. Whole-study findings and limits: The authors assumed roughly uniform sequencing depth across donors for presence/absence analyses. As confirmed in vitro, a few CMV-associated chains were specific for CMV antigens.

For this clone: Its antigen is unidentified.

The source material was PBMCs. The TCR comes from a woman between 50 and 59 years old in good health and CMV-seronegative.

The CDR3 coding sequence is TGCGCCAGCAGCTTGGGGGGTGGGACTAACCAAGAGACCCAGTACTTC. It translates to CASSLGGGTNQETQYF. The V call is TRBV5-1, the J call TRBJ2-5; TRBD2 matches 7 bases. Germline V gene data show CDR1 as SGHRS and CDR2 as YFSETQ. The CDR3 has 16 residues. V was pared by 0 bases and J by 0 bases, with 5 bases of the junction left unmatched.